The next 23 T cell receptor beta chains were all read from a single sample in a study of OX40 agonist ivuxolimab in advanced cancers. The data were produced by immunoSEQ multiplex PCR, yet TCRdb's version contains in-frame clones alone and is incomplete. The table records roughly 100,000 clones, approximately 90% of them present only once. The sequenced sample was CD4+ or CD8+ T cells sorted from blood, obtained in a trial of the OX40 agonist ivuxolimab. The receptors shown here come from an adult with an advanced solid tumor such as melanoma, head and neck, liver or kidney cancer.

The chain joins TRBV18 to TRBJ2-7, with 9 positions matching TRBD2. V trimming: 6 bases; J trimming: 3 bases; junction bases outside the gene matches: 6. Germline values: CDR1 KGHSH, CDR2 LQKENI. This CDR3 has 14 residues. This CDR3 reads CASSAGGNRYEQYF. The CDR3 region has the DNA TGTGCCAGCTCCGCGGGGGGGAACCGCTACGAGCAGTACTTC. The whole variable domain, filled in from reference TRBV18 and TRBJ2-7, reads NAGVMQNPRHLVRRRGQEARLRCSPMKGHSHVYWYRQLPEEGLKFMVYLQKENIIDESGMPKERFSAEFPKEGPSILRIQQVVRGDSAAYFCASSAGGNRYEQYFGPGTRLTVT.

CDR3 sequence (DNA): TGTGCCAGCAGCAGGGACCCTCGACAGGTCCCCTACGAGCAGTACTTC. Protein: CASSRDPRQVPYEQYF. The chain links TRBV21-1 to TRBJ2-7; the D call TRBD1 from the table was never checked on the DNA. TRBV21-1 is a listed pseudogene. The CDR3 totals 16 residues.

This chain joins TRBV6-1 and TRBJ1-2; D gene uncertain. CDR3 length: 15 amino acids. Germline-derived CDR1 and CDR2 are MNHNS and SASEGT. V lost 2 bases to trimming and J lost 6 bases, with 16 bases between them. CDR3 in DNA: TGTGCCAGCAGTGAAAATCTGGGGAGGACGAATGGCTACACCTTC. Protein product: CASSENLGRTNGYTF.

The rearrangement joins TRBV5-6 to TRBJ2-3; D ambiguous. Germline-derived CDR1 and CDR2 are SGHDT and YYEEEE. The CDR3 spans 15 residues. V was cut by 5 bases and J by 1 base, with 14 bases left in between. The CDR3 loop reads CASSNLDGGTDTQYF. Here the CDR3 DNA reads TGTGCCAGCAGTAATCTGGACGGTGGCACAGATACGCAGTATTTT.

V usage is TRBV9 and J usage is TRBJ2-1, with 10 bases aligning to TRBD2. The length of the CDR3 is 16 residues. Looked up from germline, CDR1 is SGDLS and CDR2 is YYNGEE. V trimming: 4 bases; J trimming: 4 bases; junction bases outside the gene matches: 8. The CDR3 nucleotides read TGTGCCAGCAGCCCGTCGCAGCGGGGGGGATACAATGAGCAGTTCTTC. It codes for CASSPSQRGGYNEQFF.

J is TRBJ1-1 and V is TRBV19; 8 nucleotides line up with TRBD1. J gave up 0 bases and V 9 bases, and 12 bases lay outside the gene matches. Germline assignment: CDR1 LNHDA and CDR2 SQIVND (reference sequence). The CDR3 runs 16 residues. The CDR3, as DNA: TGTGCCAGCAGAGACAGGGGCGCGGGAATGAACACTGAAGCTTTCTTT. It codes for CASRDRGAGMNTEAFF.

The chain uses TRBV7-2 and TRBJ1-4; tentatively, D is TRBD1 (5 bases). Trimming removed 5 bases from V and 8 bases from J, with 12 bases in between. Germline V CDR1 and CDR2: SGHTA, FQGNSA. The CDR3 consists of 13 residues. In DNA, the CDR3 is TGTGCCAGCAGCGGGGACCAGCCGGAAAAACTGTTTTTT. This codes for CASSGDQPEKLFF.

The V call is TRBV5-4, the J call TRBJ2-5; perhaps TRBD1 as D (5 bases). Germline CDR1 and CDR2: SGHNT and YYREEE (reference sequence). This CDR3 contains 15 residues. With 0 bases removed from V and 2 bases from J, the gap between germline ends came to 11 bases. CDR3 sequence: CASSLASGWQETQYF. Here the CDR3 DNA reads TGTGCCAGCAGCTTGGCCTCAGGGTGGCAAGAGACCCAGTACTTC. The full variable domain, rest sourced from reference TRBV5-4 and TRBJ2-5, is ETGVTQSPTHLIKTRGQQVTLRCSSQSGHNTVSWYQQALGQGPQFIFQYYREEENGRGNFPPRFSGLQFPNYSSELNVNALELDDSALYLCASSLASGWQETQYFGPGTRLLVL.

The CDR3 DNA is TGTGCCAGCAGCTTGTGGGCTAGTGGGGACAATGAGCAGTTCTTC. It yields the protein CASSLWASGDNEQFF. This chain links TRBV5-4 with TRBJ2-1; no firm D call. CDR3 length: 15 residues. V was cut by 1 base and J by 5 bases, with 13 bases left in between. Germline V gives CDR1 SGHNT, CDR2 YYREEE (reference sequence). Looking up the rest from reference TRBV5-4 and TRBJ2-1 gives the full variable domain: ETGVTQSPTHLIKTRGQQVTLRCSSQSGHNTVSWYQQALGQGPQFIFQYYREEENGRGNFPPRFSGLQFPNYSSELNVNALELDDSALYLCASSLWASGDNEQFFGPGTRLTVL.

This rearrangement joins TRBV7-3 to TRBJ2-3, with TRBD2 as a possible D gene (5 bases). The CDR3 contains 15 residues. Trimming removed 5 bases from V and 2 bases from J, with 14 bases in between. Germline V CDR1 and CDR2: SGHTA, FQGTGA. CDR3 sequence: CASSASRTHTDTQYF. Here the CDR3 DNA reads TGTGCCAGCAGCGCAAGCAGGACTCACACAGATACGCAGTATTTT. The variable domain in full, completed from reference TRBV7-3 and TRBJ2-3, reads GAGVSQTPSNKVTEKGKYVELRCDPISGHTALYWYRQSLGQGPEFLIYFQGTGAADDSGLPNDRFFAVRPEGSVSTLKIQRTERGDSAVYLCASSASRTHTDTQYFGPGTRLTVL.

The chain links TRBV28 to TRBJ2-7, with 7 bases identical to TRBD1. The CDR3 length is 16 residues. The germline V gene encodes CDR1 MDHEN and CDR2 SYDVKM. V was clipped by 5 bases and J by 2 bases; unmatched bases: 12. The DNA of the CDR3 is TGTGCCAGCAGTCCTGGGACAGTCAGATCCGCCTACGAGCAGTACTTC. It translates to CASSPGTVRSAYEQYF.

The rearrangement joins TRBV19 to TRBJ2-1, with D possibly called TRBD1 or TRBD2 (5 bases each). CDR1 is LNHDA and CDR2 is SQIVND in the germline V gene (reference sequence). The V and J ends lost 6 bases and 9 bases respectively, with 36 bases between them. The CDR3 length is 20 residues. As DNA, the CDR3 is TGTGCCAGTAGGCCTCCCCCTCCCCACCTGGGGCAGGACTCGCCCACTGAGCAGTTCTTC. Translation: CASRPPPPHLGQDSPTEQFF.

This chain links TRBV5-4 with TRBJ2-3, with 12 bases matching TRBD2. Trimming took 4 bases from V and 5 from J; bases not matched to a gene: 5. There are 15 residues in the CDR3. Germline V lookup: CDR1 SGHNT, CDR2 YYREEE (reference sequence). The CDR3 nucleotides read TGTGCCAGCAGCCCCGGACTAGCGGGGAAAGATACGCAGTATTTT. Protein: CASSPGLAGKDTQYF.

This chain links TRBV6-5 with TRBJ1-5; TRBD1 is a possible D gene (5 bases). V was clipped by 6 bases and J by 8 bases, with 20 bases between them. The CDR3 totals 15 residues. From germline, CDR1 is MNHEY and CDR2 SVGAGI. The CDR3 bases are TGTGCCAGCAGCCTGGGAAGGGGTGGGCCGGAGCCCCAGCATTTT. Its protein is CASSLGRGGPEPQHF.

The chain carries TRBV19 and TRBJ2-6; 8 bases are a match to TRBD1. The V gene's germline CDR1 is LNHDA and CDR2 SQIVND (reference sequence). The trim removed 5 bases at V and 0 bases at J, leaving 3 bases unmatched. The CDR3 length is 16 residues. The CDR3 region is CASSPGTGSGANVLTF. The CDR3 DNA sequence: TGTGCCAGTAGTCCCGGGACAGGCTCTGGGGCCAACGTCCTGACTTTC.

This clone was seen a few times. V is TRBV7-2 and J is TRBJ1-5; D is unresolved. The CDR3 covers 14 residues. The germline V and J ends were trimmed by 2 bases and 4 bases, with 9 bases remaining between them. The germline V gene encodes CDR1 SGHTA and CDR2 FQGNSA. This CDR3 reads CASSLQVGNQPQHF. The CDR3 bases are TGTGCCAGCAGCTTACAAGTGGGTAATCAGCCCCAGCATTTT.

This sequence joins TRBV2 and TRBJ1-5, with 7 bases identical to TRBD1. The germline V gene has CDR1 SNHLY and CDR2 FYNNEI. Unmatched junction bases numbered 12, after V lost 4 bases and J lost 3 bases. This CDR3 is built from 17 residues. The CDR3 loop reads CASSVRRQGALNQPQHF. Here the CDR3 DNA reads TGTGCCAGCAGTGTTAGGCGACAGGGCGCCCTCAATCAGCCCCAGCATTTT.

The J gene is TRBJ1-2, the V gene TRBV6-5, with D perhaps TRBD1 (6 bases). Germline V gene lookup returns CDR1 MNHEY and CDR2 SVGAGI. Trimming took 2 bases from V and 4 from J, leaving 14 bases between them. CDR3 length equals 15 residues. The CDR3: CASSYRGKGFYGYTF. CDR3 nucleotide sequence: TGTGCCAGCAGTTACAGGGGGAAGGGCTTCTATGGCTACACCTTC.

The chain is built from TRBV5-1 and TRBJ1-1; 9 nucleotides align to TRBD1. The CDR3 length is 14 residues. The germline CDR1 and CDR2 sequences are SGHRS and YFSETQ. Trimming removed 1 base from V and 7 bases from J; junction bases left unmatched: 5. This chain's CDR3 is CASSLRTGEGEAFF. In nucleotides, the CDR3 is TGCGCCAGCAGCTTGAGGACAGGGGAAGGTGAAGCTTTCTTT.

The chain recombines TRBV10-3 with TRBJ2-5, with 7 bases aligning to TRBD1. With V trimmed by 6 bases and J by 3 bases, 13 bases remained unmatched. Germline CDR1 is ENHRY and CDR2 is SYGVKD. This CDR3 is 16 amino acids long. CDR3 region: CAIRARQGRSKETQYF. For the CDR3, the DNA is TGTGCCATCAGGGCGCGACAGGGACGCAGCAAAGAGACCCAGTACTTC.

CDR3 DNA sequence: TGTGCATCGGAGGGTCCAGGGCAATCCACCGGGGAGCTGTTTTTT. Residues: CASEGPGQSTGELFF. The chain joins TRBV28 to TRBJ2-2; tentative D call: TRBD2 (6 bases). Germline-derived CDR1 and CDR2 are MDHEN and SYDVKM. This CDR3 has 15 residues.

The chain links TRBV25-1 to TRBJ1-2, with 10 bases identical to TRBD1. The V gene's germline CDR1 is MGHDK and CDR2 SYGVNS. The CDR3 consists of 14 residues. The V gene end was trimmed by 5 bases and the J gene end by 2 bases; junction bases not matched to a gene: 2. As DNA, the CDR3 is TGTGCCAGCAGTTCGACAGGGGGCAACTATGGCTACACCTTC. It encodes CASSSTGGNYGYTF.

The chain combines TRBV5-4 with TRBJ2-3, with D perhaps TRBD2 (5 bases). With 1 base removed from V and 2 bases from J, the gap between germline ends came to 11 bases. CDR1 SGHNT and CDR2 YYREEE come from the germline V gene (reference sequence). The CDR3 length is 15 residues. CDR3: CASSLPGDFTDTQYF. CDR3 DNA sequence: TGTGCCAGCAGCTTGCCCGGGGATTTCACAGATACGCAGTATTTT.